The 20 T cell receptor beta chains below were found in one sample sequenced in a study of T-cell reconstitution after alpha-beta-depleted transplantation in children. Unique molecular identifiers tagged the TCRbeta library. TCRdb ran MiXCR on the PCR reads and lists one entry per CDR3 protein. Altogether 700,000 to 850,000 distinct CDR3 sequences are present, roughly 16% being singletons, with the ten largest covering approximately 5%. This material consisted of PBMCs, mostly from graft donor cells, taken 360 days after TCRalphabeta/CD19-depleted stem cell transplant. The receptor set was obtained from a male patient aged 5 to 17 who had a stem cell transplant for acute lymphoblastic leukemia, so the T cells may come from the graft donor.

This chain uses TRBV7-3 with TRBJ1-1; TRBD1 is a possible D gene (5 bases). Between the trimmed V and J ends, which lost 3 bases and 7 bases, there was a span of 15 bases. Germline V gives CDR1 SGHTA, CDR2 FQGTGA. The CDR3 runs to 14 residues. Here the CDR3 DNA reads TGTGCCAGCAGCTTGGGCCGGACCCAGGGTGAAGCTTTCTTT. This encodes CASSLGRTQGEAFF.

V is TRBV10-2 and J is TRBJ2-1; 10 bases match TRBD2. Germline lookup yields CDR1 WSHSY and CDR2 SAAADI. This CDR3 has 18 residues. V was clipped by 1 base and J by 3 bases; unmatched bases: 9. This CDR3 is CASSEWRLAGVFYNEQFF. In DNA form, the CDR3 reads TGCGCCAGCAGTGAGTGGAGGCTAGCGGGAGTCTTCTACAATGAGCAGTTCTTC.

The genes are TRBV24-1 and TRBJ2-2; weak D call: TRBD1 (6 bases). The CDR3 sequence is 17 residues long. The germline V gene encodes CDR1 KGHDR and CDR2 SFDVKD. V lost 4 bases and J lost 5, with 19 bases in between. The CDR3 region is CATSDPHHRVSTGELFF. In DNA form, the CDR3 reads TGTGCCACCAGTGACCCCCACCACAGGGTTTCAACCGGGGAGCTGTTTTTT.

With regard to this clonotype: Possible read error: a much larger clone is one base away. The CDR3 sequence: CSALAGPHEQYF. DNA of the CDR3: TGCAGCGCCCTAGCGGGGCCCCACGAGCAGTACTTC. This chain uses TRBV29-1 with TRBJ2-7; 9 bases map to TRBD2. The germline V gene encodes CDR1 SQVTM and CDR2 ANQGSEA. There are 12 residues in the CDR3. V lost 7 bases and J lost 5; bases outside the gene matches: 6.

The rearrangement joins TRBV3-1 to TRBJ2-3, with D possibly TRBD2 on 6 matching bases. The germline V gene encodes CDR1 LGHDT and CDR2 YNNKEL (reference sequence). Deletions cut 2 bases from V and 0 bases from J, with 12 bases between. The CDR3 contains 16 residues. For the CDR3, the DNA is TGTGCCAGCAGCCAACTAGCGAGACCGAGCACAGATACGCAGTATTTT. This sequence encodes CASSQLARPSTDTQYF.

This clonotype was seen a handful of times. CDR3 DNA: TGCAGCGTTGTAGACCAGGGATTCGGTCTACAGCCCCAGCATTTT. Amino acid sequence: CSVVDQGFGLQPQHF. This sequence joins TRBV29-1 and TRBJ1-5, with a weak D call TRBD1 (5 bases). CDR1 and CDR2 (germline): SQVTM, ANQGSEA. V was pared by 4 bases and J by 7 bases, with 20 bases between. The CDR3 consists of 15 residues.

This clonotype was counted at least ten times. This chain joins TRBV12-3 or TRBV12-4 and TRBJ2-4; possibly TRBD1 for D (6 bases). Trimming removed 5 bases at V and 8 bases at J, with 10 bases between. CDR3 length equals 12 residues. CDR3 loop: CASSSEGDIQYF. The DNA for the CDR3 is TGTGCCAGCAGTAGTGAGGGGGACATTCAGTACTTC.

The chain has TRBV7-8 and TRBJ2-7; D unclear. Germline CDR1 reads SGHVS; CDR2 reads FQNEAQ. Between the trimmed V and J ends, which lost 5 bases and 5 bases, there was a span of 16 bases. CDR3 length equals 14 residues. The CDR3 nucleotides read TGTGCCAGCAGCCCTAGTGGGATGCCCCACGAGCAGTACTTC. Translated, it gives CASSPSGMPHEQYF. Full variable domain (remainder filled in from reference TRBV7-8 and TRBJ2-7): GAGVSQSPRYKVAKRGQDVALRCDPISGHVSLFWYQQALGQGPEFLTYFQNEAQLDKSGLPSDRFFAERPEGSVSTLKIQRTQQEDSAVYLCASSPSGMPHEQYFGPGTRLTVT.

A few counts support this clonotype. The chain carries TRBV6-5 and TRBJ2-7; 7 nucleotides match TRBD1. This CDR3 is 15 amino acids long. Germline V gene lookup returns CDR1 MNHEY and CDR2 SVGAGI. V dropped 2 bases and J dropped 0; count of bases not matched to a gene: 4. The CDR3 DNA follows: TGTGCCAGCAGTTACGCCCGACAGGGCTCCTACGAGCAGTACTTC. Translating gives CASSYARQGSYEQYF.

There are a few counts of this clonotype. This sequence joins TRBV7-6 and TRBJ2-2; TRBD2 matches 13 bases. CDR1 SGHVS and CDR2 FNYEAQ come from the germline V gene. After removal of 0 bases from V and 5 bases from J, the junction contained 12 bases not matched to a gene. CDR3 size: 20 residues. CDR3 sequence (DNA): TGTGCCAGCAGCTTAGCACCGGGACTAGCGGGAACCCACACAACCGGGGAGCTGTTTTTT. This sequence encodes CASSLAPGLAGTHTTGELFF.

This clonotype occurred a few times. The gene calls are TRBV5-1 and TRBJ2-7; 7 positions match TRBD1. This CDR3 contains 16 residues. Looked up from germline, CDR1 is SGHRS and CDR2 is YFSETQ. Trimming took 0 bases from V and 3 from J; bases not matched to a gene: 9. CDR3 residues: CASSLEQGSLYYEQYF. CDR3 nucleotide sequence: TGCGCCAGCAGCTTGGAACAGGGGTCCCTCTACTACGAGCAGTACTTC.

This clonotype was picked up many times. A junction end diverges from the germline sequence, so it may reflect a read error. This sequence joins TRBV29-1 and TRBJ2-1; 10 bases match TRBD2. The CDR3 sequence is 18 residues long. Germline V gives CDR1 SQVTM, CDR2 ANQGSEA. The CDR3 DNA sequence: TGCAGCGTGGAAGGTGGGACTAGCGTCTCAAGCTCCTACAATGAGCAGTTCTTC. Amino acids: CSVEGGTSVSSSYNEQFF.

The J gene is TRBJ1-4, the V gene TRBV5-1; TRBD1 agrees at 7 bases. The CDR3 is made up of 14 amino acids. Germline V CDR1 and CDR2: SGHRS, YFSETQ. V lost 3 bases to trimming and J lost 8 bases; unmatched junction nucleotides: 7. CDR3 loop: CASSWDSEGEKLFF. Written as DNA, the CDR3 is TGCGCCAGCAGCTGGGACAGCGAAGGGGAAAAACTGTTTTTT.

The rearrangement links TRBV25-1 to TRBJ2-1, with 7 bases identical to TRBD2. Trimming removed 11 bases from V and 6 bases from J; junction bases left unmatched: 7. The CDR3 is made up of 12 amino acids. Germline V gene lookup returns CDR1 MGHDK and CDR2 SYGVNS. The CDR3 spells CALKGEGNEQFF. The CDR3 region has the DNA TGTGCCTTGAAAGGGGAGGGCAATGAGCAGTTCTTC.

This clonotype was seen a handful of times. The chain is built from TRBV12-3 or TRBV12-4 and TRBJ2-7, with 7 bases aligning to TRBD1. The CDR3 runs 14 residues. The trim removed 6 bases at V and 0 bases at J, leaving 5 bases unmatched. This CDR3 is CASRGTDSSYEQYF. In nucleotides, the CDR3 is TGTGCCAGCAGGGGGACAGACAGCTCCTACGAGCAGTACTTC.

This clonotype was seen a handful of times. The chain couples TRBV9 to TRBJ1-2; unclear D gene. Germline V gene data show CDR1 as SGDLS and CDR2 as YYNGEE. V was cut by 2 bases and J by 3 bases, with 11 bases left in between. The CDR3 runs to 14 residues. The CDR3 spells CASSVGEADYGYTF. In nucleotides, the CDR3 is TGTGCCAGCAGCGTCGGGGAGGCGGACTATGGCTACACCTTC.

This clonotype was recorded many times. Written as DNA, the CDR3 is TGTGCCAGCAAAATGCTCGGGACAGGGGATGAGGAGCTGTTTTTT. Protein: CASKMLGTGDEELFF. The chain uses TRBV6-5 and TRBJ2-2; 10 nucleotides agree with TRBD1. The CDR3 is 15 amino acids. V gave up 7 bases and J gave up 10 bases; unmatched junction bases: 12. Per germline, CDR1 MNHEY and CDR2 SVGAGI.

V and J are TRBV20-1 and TRBJ2-4; no clear D gene. The V end lost 5 bases, the J end lost 7 bases, and 12 bases lay between the germline ends. The CDR3 contains 12 residues. Germline V CDR1 and CDR2: DFQATT, SNEGSKA (reference sequence). Written as DNA, the CDR3 is TGCAGTGCTCGATTCCCTAGGAACATTCAGTACTTC. This encodes CSARFPRNIQYF.

The chain recombines TRBV5-1 with TRBJ2-3; no clear D gene. V lost 5 bases to trimming and J lost 3 bases, with 16 bases between them. Germline V lookup: CDR1 SGHRS, CDR2 YFSETQ. The CDR3 loop spans 15 amino acids. The CDR3 reads CASSPDRVSTDTQYF. As DNA, the CDR3 is TGCGCCAGCAGTCCGGACCGGGTTAGTACAGATACGCAGTATTTT.

This clonotype was recorded a few times. The CDR3 coding sequence is TGCGCCAGCAGCTCGGTCAGGGGCCCCAGGACCGGGGAGCTGTTTTTT. Translated: CASSSVRGPRTGELFF. This rearrangement joins TRBV5-1 to TRBJ2-2; maybe TRBD1 (6 bases). Germline V CDR1 and CDR2: SGHRS, YFSETQ. This CDR3 is built from 16 residues. V was trimmed by 3 bases and J by 5 bases, leaving 17 bases between them.